The sequence of this TCR beta chain was determined in a study of blood T cells in healthy people across ages. Study context: With template switching, about one barcoded beta molecule was captured per two T cells. Overall study findings and caveats: Researchers report that TCR beta diversity correlated strongly with naive T cell percentage.

Sample-barcoded 5' priming and a J-beta primer mix drove a second PCR of roughly 6 to 12 cycles. One entry per CDR3 protein results from TCRdb running MiXCR on the 5' RACE reads. Altogether under 2 million distinct CDR3 sequences are present, about 31% being singletons, with the ten largest covering approximately 10%. Russia was home to the donors, healthy Caucasian individuals aged roughly 6 to 95. The authors isolated at least 7 million PBMCs per sample. This clonotype was counted between two and nine times. Its antigen is not known. Trimming took 0 bases from V and 5 from J, leaving 14 bases between them. The CDR3 totals 16 residues. CDR1 is SGHVS and CDR2 is FNYEAQ in the germline V gene.

Source material: blood. The chain has TRBV7-6 and TRBJ1-5; D perhaps matches TRBD1 (5 bases). The receptor comes from a young woman in good health. For the CDR3, the DNA is TGTGCCAGCAGCTTAGCGCCCGGGAGGGACGATCAGCCCCAGCATTTT. Protein sequence: CASSLAPGRDDQPQHF.